The next 5 T cell receptor beta chains were all read from a single sample in a study of shared clonotypes between healthy human individuals. Naivety among CD8 cells was defined by CD45RO negativity and positive CCR7 selection, thereby excluding terminally differentiated effector memory CD45RA+ cells. TCRdb keeps only in-frame clones here, not all; method: immunoSEQ multiplex PCR. The sample shows roughly 2.1 million clones, around 93% of them seen only once. Input material: naive CD8+ T cells from PBMCs. These receptors were collected from a young man in good health. Some clones in this sample may be carry-over from other donors' samples.

The chain has TRBV6-1 and TRBJ2-3; 8 nucleotides line up with TRBD2. In germline, CDR1 is MNHNS, CDR2 SASEGT. This CDR3 is built from 17 residues. With V trimmed by 2 bases and J by 3 bases, 10 bases remained unmatched. Here the CDR3 reads CASSENPRGGNTDTQYF. CDR3 nucleotide sequence: TGTGCCAGCAGTGAAAACCCCCGCGGGGGGAATACAGATACGCAGTATTTT.

The chain carries TRBV29-1 and TRBJ1-3; tentatively, D is TRBD1 (6 bases). The CDR3 totals 11 residues. The V and J ends lost 3 bases and 9 bases respectively, with 9 bases between them. Germline CDR1 is SQVTM and CDR2 is ANQGSEA. The CDR3 DNA reads as TGCAGCGTTGAGGGGGGGGCCACCATATATTTT. It translates to CSVEGGATIYF.

The rearrangement joins TRBV14 to TRBJ2-1, with 8 bases identical to TRBD2. This CDR3 has 15 residues. The junction had 1 base not matched to a gene; V was cut back by 0 bases and J by 3 bases. In germline, CDR1 is SGHDN, CDR2 FVKESK. CDR3 sequence: CASSQDSGVYNEQFF. The CDR3 DNA follows: TGTGCCAGCAGCCAAGATAGCGGGGTCTACAATGAGCAGTTCTTC.

V usage is TRBV4-3 and J usage is TRBJ2-7; a possible D gene is TRBD2 (5 bases). The CDR3 length is 16 residues. Looked up from germline, CDR1 is LGHNA and CDR2 is YSLEER. The V end was cut by 0 bases, the J end by 3 bases, with 15 bases between. CDR3 sequence reads: CASSQDQDSGIYEQYF. The DNA for the CDR3 is TGCGCCAGCAGCCAAGATCAGGACTCCGGAATCTACGAGCAGTACTTC.

This chain joins TRBV28 and TRBJ1-2; D remains unclear. Trimming removed 6 bases from V and 12 bases from J, with 26 bases in between. The CDR3 consists of 15 residues. Germline CDR1 MDHEN, CDR2 SYDVKM. Written as DNA, the CDR3 is TGTGCCAGCAGCAGACTGCGGGAAGGACCGATCGGGGACACCTTC. Residues: CASSRLREGPIGDTF.